The 2 T cell receptor beta chains below come from one sample, sequenced in a study of Ad26.COV2.S vaccination and SARS-CoV-2 variants. Produced via immunoSEQ multiplex PCR; TCRdb's table is partial and in-frame only. This table has 400,000 to 450,000 clones, about 92% appearing once. This sample's treatment: approximately 18 received Ad26.COV2.S at low or high dose, single or two shots; a few received placebo; per-sample allocation not given. Material that was analyzed had been drawn on day 63 after the first vaccine or placebo injection. The material sequenced was peripheral blood, taken in a trial of Ad26.COV2.S vaccine versus placebo. These receptors were taken from a person between 18 and 65 years old who received the Ad26.COV2.S COVID-19 vaccine or a placebo.

V and J are TRBV30 and TRBJ2-2, with D possibly being TRBD1 (5 bases). The V gene lost 4 bases and the J gene lost 6 bases, with 12 bases spanning the gap. CDR1 GTSNPN and CDR2 SVGIG come from the germline V gene (reference sequence). The CDR3 spans 13 residues. The CDR3 is CAWTFGRAGELFF. CDR3 DNA: TGTGCCTGGACGTTCGGCAGGGCCGGGGAGCTGTTTTTT. Full variable domain (rest looked up from reference TRBV30 and TRBJ2-2): SQTIHQWPATLVQPVGSPLSLECTVEGTSNPNLYWYRQAAGRGLQLLFYSVGIGQISSEVPQNLSASRPQDRQFILSSKKLLLSDSGFYLCAWTFGRAGELFFGEGSRLTVL.

J is TRBJ2-1 and V is TRBV6-5; 7 bases match TRBD1. V shed 6 bases and J 8 bases; nucleotides not matched to a gene: 10. The germline CDR1 and CDR2 sequences are MNHEY and SVGAGI. CDR3 length: 14 amino acids. DNA of the CDR3: TGTGCCAGCAGCTGGGGACAGACCGTCTATGAGCAGTTCTTC. Amino acids: CASSWGQTVYEQFF.